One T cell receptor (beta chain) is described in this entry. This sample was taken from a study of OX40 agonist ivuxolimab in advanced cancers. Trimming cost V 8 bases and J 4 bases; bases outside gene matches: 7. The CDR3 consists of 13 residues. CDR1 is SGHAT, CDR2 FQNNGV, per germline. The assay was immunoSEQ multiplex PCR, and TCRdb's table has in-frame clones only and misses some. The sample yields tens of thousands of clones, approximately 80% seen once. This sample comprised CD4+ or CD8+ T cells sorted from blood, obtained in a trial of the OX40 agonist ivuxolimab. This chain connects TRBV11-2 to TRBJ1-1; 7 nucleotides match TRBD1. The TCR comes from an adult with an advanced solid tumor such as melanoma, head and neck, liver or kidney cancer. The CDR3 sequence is CASQGSGGTEAFF. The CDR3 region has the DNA TGTGCCAGCCAGGGGTCAGGGGGCACTGAAGCTTTCTTT. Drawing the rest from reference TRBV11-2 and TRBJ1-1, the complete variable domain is EAGVAQSPRYKIIEKRQSVAFWCNPISGHATLYWYQQILGQGPKLLIQFQNNGVVDDSQLPKDRFSAERLKGVDSTLKIQPAKLEDSAVYLCASQGSGGTEAFFGQGTRLTVV.